The 9 T cell receptor beta chains in this list originate from one sample, sequenced in a study of T cells after yellow fever vaccination. TCRdb redid the calling of the 5' RACE reads with MiXCR, one entry per CDR3 protein. The sample holds about 320,000 distinct CDR3 sequences; 3.5% to 5% are singletons and the top ten take roughly a fifth. Sequenced here: PBMCs, sampled 15 days after the yellow fever booster vaccination. Receptors originate from a young man who received the YFV17D yellow fever vaccine.

This clonotype came up many times. The rearrangement uses TRBV7-2 and TRBJ1-5, with D hard to call. CDR1 and CDR2 (germline): SGHTA, FQGNSA. V lost 1 base and J lost 1, with 2 bases in between. The CDR3 is made up of 13 amino acids. The CDR3 protein is CASSLVSNQPQHF. The CDR3 region has the DNA TGTGCCAGCAGCTTAGTGAGCAATCAGCCCCAGCATTTT. The variable domain in full, completed from reference TRBV7-2 and TRBJ1-5, reads GAGVSQSPSNKVTEKGKDVELRCDPISGHTALYWYRQSLGQGLEFLIYFQGNSAPDKSGLPSDRFSAERTGGSVSTLTIQRTQQEDSAVYLCASSLVSNQPQHFGDGTRLSIL.

This clonotype was detected many times. The chain joins TRBV15 to TRBJ2-5, with D perhaps matching TRBD2 (7 bases). Germline V gene data show CDR1 as LNHNV and CDR2 as YYDKDF (reference sequence). Deletions cut 5 bases from V and 4 bases from J, with 20 bases between. CDR3 size: 16 residues. DNA for the CDR3: TGTGCCACCAGCGGAGGGGGGGCGGCGGCCCTAGAGACCCAGTACTTC. Amino acids: CATSGGGAAALETQYF.

This clonotype was seen repeatedly, ten times or more. J is TRBJ2-7 and V is TRBV7-6; D uncertain. Germline assignment: CDR1 SGHVS and CDR2 FNYEAQ. V lost 2 bases to trimming and J lost 0 bases, with 8 bases between them. The CDR3 is 14 residues long. Here the CDR3 DNA reads TGTGCCAGCAGCTTAAACAGTAACTCCTACGAGCAGTACGTC. Protein product: CASSLNSNSYEQYV.

This clonotype was counted many times. V usage is TRBV6-5 and J usage is TRBJ2-1, with D possibly TRBD2 on 5 matching bases. CDR1 MNHEY and CDR2 SVGAGI come from the germline V gene. The CDR3 totals 15 residues. Trimming pared 0 bases from V and 11 bases from J, leaving 17 bases between. CDR3 protein: CASSYSTTGGHKQFF. As DNA, the CDR3 is TGTGCCAGCAGTTACTCTACTACTGGAGGCCATAAGCAGTTCTTC.

V is TRBV7-9 and J is TRBJ1-2; D is ambiguous. Trimming took off 3 bases at V and 3 bases at J, with 11 bases between the two ends. The germline V gene has CDR1 SEHNR and CDR2 FQNEAQ (reference sequence). The CDR3 has 14 residues. Here the CDR3 reads CASSFTGRYYGYTF. Written as DNA, the CDR3 is TGTGCCAGCAGCTTTACCGGGAGATACTATGGCTACACCTTC.

This sequence joins TRBV5-1 and TRBJ2-4, with D unresolved. V gave up 0 bases and J gave up 2 bases, with 6 bases separating them. The CDR3 sequence is 14 residues long. In germline, CDR1 is SGHRS, CDR2 YFSETQ. CDR3 nucleotide sequence: TGCGCCAGCAGCTTGGACTTGACCAAAAACATTCAGTACTTC. It encodes CASSLDLTKNIQYF.

In this sample, this clonotype turned up a few times. This sequence joins TRBV29-1 and TRBJ2-1, with D tentatively TRBD1 or TRBD2 (5 bases each). Germline V gene lookup returns CDR1 SQVTM and CDR2 ANQGSEA. The CDR3 spans 16 residues. The ends were cut back, 4 bases at V and 0 bases at J, with 16 bases in the middle. DNA for the CDR3: TGCAGCGTTGCTGGGGGAGCGGAAAGCTCCTACAATGAGCAGTTCTTC. Translating gives CSVAGGAESSYNEQFF.

V is TRBV7-2 and J is TRBJ2-3, with D possibly being TRBD1 or TRBD2 (5 bases each). Deletions cut 6 bases from V and 13 bases from J, with 23 bases between. The CDR3 covers 14 residues. Germline V lookup: CDR1 SGHTA, CDR2 FQGNSA. CDR3: CASRPGTDLIPEYF. The DNA for the CDR3 is TGTGCCAGCAGACCCGGGACGGACCTAATTCCGGAGTATTTT.

This clonotype has a handful of counts. V gene TRBV20-1 combines with J gene TRBJ2-3, with D maybe TRBD2 (5 bases). The CDR3 is 15 amino acids. Germline CDR1 DFQATT, CDR2 SNEGSKA (reference sequence). V was trimmed by 3 bases and J by 8 bases, leaving 21 bases between them. The CDR3, as DNA: TGCAGTGCTAGTCATGGGTGGGCGCCGAGCGGTACGCAGTATTTT. It translates to CSASHGWAPSGTQYF.